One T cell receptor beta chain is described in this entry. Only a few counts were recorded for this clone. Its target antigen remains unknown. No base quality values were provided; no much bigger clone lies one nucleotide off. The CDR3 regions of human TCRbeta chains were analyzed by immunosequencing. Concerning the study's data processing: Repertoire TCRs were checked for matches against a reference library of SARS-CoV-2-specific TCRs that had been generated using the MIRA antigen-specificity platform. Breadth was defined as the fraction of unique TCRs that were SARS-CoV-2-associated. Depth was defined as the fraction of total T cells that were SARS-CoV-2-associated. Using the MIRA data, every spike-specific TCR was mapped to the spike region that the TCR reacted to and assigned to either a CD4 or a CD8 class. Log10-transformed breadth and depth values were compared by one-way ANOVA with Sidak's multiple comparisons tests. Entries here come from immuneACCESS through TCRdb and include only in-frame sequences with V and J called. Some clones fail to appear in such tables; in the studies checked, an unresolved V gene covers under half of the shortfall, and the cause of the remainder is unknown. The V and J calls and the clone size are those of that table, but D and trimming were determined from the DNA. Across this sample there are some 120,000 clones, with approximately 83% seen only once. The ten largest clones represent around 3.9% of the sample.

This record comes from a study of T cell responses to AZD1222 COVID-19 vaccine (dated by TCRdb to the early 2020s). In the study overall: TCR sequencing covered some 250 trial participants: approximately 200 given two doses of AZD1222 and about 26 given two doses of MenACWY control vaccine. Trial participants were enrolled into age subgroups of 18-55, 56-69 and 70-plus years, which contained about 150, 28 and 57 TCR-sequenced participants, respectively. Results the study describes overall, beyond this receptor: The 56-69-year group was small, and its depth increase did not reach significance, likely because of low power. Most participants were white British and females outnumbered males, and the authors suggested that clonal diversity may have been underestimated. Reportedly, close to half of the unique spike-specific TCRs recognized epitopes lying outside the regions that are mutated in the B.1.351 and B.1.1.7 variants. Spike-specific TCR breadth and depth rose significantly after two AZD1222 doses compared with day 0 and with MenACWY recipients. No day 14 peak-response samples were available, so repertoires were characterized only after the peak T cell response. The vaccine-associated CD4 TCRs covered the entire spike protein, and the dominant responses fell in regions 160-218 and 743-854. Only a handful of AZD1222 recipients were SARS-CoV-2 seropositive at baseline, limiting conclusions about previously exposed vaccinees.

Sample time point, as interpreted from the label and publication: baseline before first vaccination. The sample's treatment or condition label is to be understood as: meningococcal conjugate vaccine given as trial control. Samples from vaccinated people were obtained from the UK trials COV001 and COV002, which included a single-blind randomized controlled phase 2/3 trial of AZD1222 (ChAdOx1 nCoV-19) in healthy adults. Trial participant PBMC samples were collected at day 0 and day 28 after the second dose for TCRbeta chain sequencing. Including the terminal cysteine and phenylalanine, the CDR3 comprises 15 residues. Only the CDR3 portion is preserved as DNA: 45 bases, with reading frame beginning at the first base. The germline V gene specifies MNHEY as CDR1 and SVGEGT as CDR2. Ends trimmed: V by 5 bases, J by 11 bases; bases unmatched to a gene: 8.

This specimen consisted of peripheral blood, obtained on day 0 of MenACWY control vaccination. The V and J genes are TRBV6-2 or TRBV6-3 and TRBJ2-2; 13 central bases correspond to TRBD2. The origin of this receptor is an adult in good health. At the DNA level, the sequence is TGTGCCAGCAGTCCGACTAGCGGGGGGTGGAGAGAGCTGTTTTTT. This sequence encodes CASSPTSGGWRELFF.